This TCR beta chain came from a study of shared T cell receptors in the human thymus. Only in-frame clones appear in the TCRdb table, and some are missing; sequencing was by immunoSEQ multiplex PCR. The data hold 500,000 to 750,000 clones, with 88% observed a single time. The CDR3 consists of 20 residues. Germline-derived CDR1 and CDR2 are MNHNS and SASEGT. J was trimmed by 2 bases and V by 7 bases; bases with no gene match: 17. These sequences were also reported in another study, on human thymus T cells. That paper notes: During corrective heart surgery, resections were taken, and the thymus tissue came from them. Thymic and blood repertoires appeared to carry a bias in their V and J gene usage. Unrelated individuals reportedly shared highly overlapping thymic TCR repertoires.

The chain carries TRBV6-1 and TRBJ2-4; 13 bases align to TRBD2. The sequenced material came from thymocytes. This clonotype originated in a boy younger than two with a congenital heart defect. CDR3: CASNQAGNGTSGVTKNIQYF. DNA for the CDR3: TGTGCCAGCAATCAAGCGGGGAATGGGACTAGCGGGGTAACCAAAAACATTCAGTACTTC.